This T cell receptor beta chain was observed in a study of cytomegalovirus exposure and HLA in healthy donors. Overall study findings and caveats: What a later analysis reportedly showed was that an Asian-associated ancestry cluster had fewer N-insertions than the roughly 700-donor mean.

The study ran its PCR with 60 Vbeta and 13 Jbeta primers. Profiled with immunoSEQ multiplex PCR; TCRdb holds only in-frame clones, not every one. The sample records about 180,000 clones, around 70% being singletons. The V end was cut by 6 bases, the J end by 6 bases, with 16 bases between. Germline V lookup: CDR1 SGHRS, CDR2 YFSETQ. This CDR3 spans 13 amino acids. In the case of this clone: The antigen is not known.

The sequencing sample was made of PBMCs. The chain joins TRBV5-1 to TRBJ2-7, with D perhaps matching TRBD1 (6 bases). The source is a male donor in good health and CMV-seronegative. Here the CDR3 reads CASTGGREGEQYF. CDR3 DNA sequence: TGCGCCAGCACTGGGGGCAGGGAAGGCGAGCAGTACTTC. The complete variable domain, with remaining parts taken from reference TRBV5-1 and TRBJ2-7, reads KAGVTQTPRYLIKTRGQQVTLSCSPISGHRSVSWYQQTPGQGLQFLFEYFSETQRNKGNFPGRFSGRQFSNSRSEMNVSTLELGDSALYLCASTGGREGEQYFGPGTRLTVT.